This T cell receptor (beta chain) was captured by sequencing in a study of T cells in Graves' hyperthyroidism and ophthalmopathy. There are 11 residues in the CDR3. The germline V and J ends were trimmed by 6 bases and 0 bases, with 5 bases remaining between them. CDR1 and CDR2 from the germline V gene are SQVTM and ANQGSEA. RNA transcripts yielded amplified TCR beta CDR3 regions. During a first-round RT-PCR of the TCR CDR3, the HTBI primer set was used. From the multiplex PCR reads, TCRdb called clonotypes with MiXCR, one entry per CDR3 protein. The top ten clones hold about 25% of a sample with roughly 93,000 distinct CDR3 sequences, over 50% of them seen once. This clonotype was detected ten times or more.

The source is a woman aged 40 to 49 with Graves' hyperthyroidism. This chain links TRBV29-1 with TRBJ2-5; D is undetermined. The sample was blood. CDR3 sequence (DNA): TGCAGCGTCACGTACCAAGAGACCCAGTACTTC. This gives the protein CSVTYQETQYF.